Below, 5 T cell receptor beta chains from the same sample are listed, as sequenced in a study of control samples from healthy donors and cancer patients. Clones were read by immunoSEQ multiplex PCR, and TCRdb kept only the in-frame ones, dropping some. The sample lists around 250,000 clones; almost 85% were seen once. Sample: PBMCs. All receptors come from a woman aged 55-69 years with lung cancer.

This chain links TRBV5-1 with TRBJ2-5, with D perhaps matching TRBD1 or TRBD2 (5 bases each). CDR3 length: 15 amino acids. V was cut by 0 bases and J by 5 bases, with 14 bases left in between. CDR1 and CDR2 from the germline V gene are SGHRS and YFSETQ. CDR3 protein: CASSLGAQGGETQYF. CDR3 nucleotides: TGCGCCAGCAGCTTGGGGGCGCAGGGCGGGGAGACCCAGTACTTC.

The V and J genes are TRBV4-2 and TRBJ1-2; D unclear. Germline V gene data show CDR1 as LGHNA and CDR2 as YNFKEQ. V was shortened by 0 bases and J by 3 bases, with 8 bases between the two germline ends. This CDR3 contains 14 residues. The CDR3 coding sequence is TGTGCCAGCAGCCAAGATGAAGAATACTATGGCTACACCTTC. Protein product: CASSQDEEYYGYTF.

CDR3 sequence (DNA): TGTGCCAGCTCGGGACCGAATAATTCACCCCTCCACTTT. Its protein product is CASSGPNNSPLHF. V and J are TRBV2 and TRBJ1-6; TRBD1 might be the D (5 bases). This CDR3 is 13 amino acids long. V was clipped by 8 bases and J by 5 bases, with 10 bases between them. In germline, CDR1 is SNHLY, CDR2 FYNNEI.

This sequence joins TRBV6-5 and TRBJ1-2; 7 bases are shared with TRBD1. Germline V gene lookup returns CDR1 MNHEY and CDR2 SVGAGI. CDR3 length: 16 amino acids. The V segment lost 2 bases and the J segment 7 bases; nucleotides outside the gene matches: 13. The CDR3 loop reads CASSYQQGRASSGYTF. CDR3 nucleotides: TGTGCCAGCAGTTACCAACAGGGGAGGGCATCGTCTGGCTACACCTTC.

This chain joins TRBV7-2 and TRBJ2-3; D remains unclear. V lost 2 bases and J lost 4, with 7 bases in between. Per the germline V gene, CDR1 is SGHTA and CDR2 is FQGNSA. The CDR3 extends over 13 amino acids. The CDR3 is CASSLQVPDTQYF. The DNA for the CDR3 is TGTGCCAGCAGCTTACAAGTCCCAGATACGCAGTATTTT.